A single sample is the source of the 11 T cell receptor beta chains below, sequenced in a study of cytomegalovirus exposure and HLA in healthy donors. The table came from immunoSEQ multiplex PCR; TCRdb's copy has only in-frame clones and leaves some out. Found here are under 200,000 clones, about 90% of them singletons; the top ten hold roughly 6%. Material: PBMCs. These receptors came from a woman aged 25-40 years in good health and CMV-seronegative.

J is TRBJ1-2 and V is TRBV18; TRBD1 is a possible D gene (5 bases). The CDR3 consists of 15 residues. Per germline, CDR1 KGHSH and CDR2 LQKENI. Trimming shortened V by 5 bases and J by 0 bases, and 13 bases separated the two germline ends. The CDR3: CASSEAGVPNYGYTF. In DNA, the CDR3 is TGTGCCAGCTCAGAGGCGGGGGTCCCTAACTATGGCTACACCTTC.

The V call is TRBV4-1, the J call TRBJ2-7, with TRBD2 matching 10 bases. The trim removed 0 bases at V and 4 bases at J, leaving 6 bases unmatched. This CDR3 comprises 16 residues. Germline V CDR1 and CDR2: MGHRA, YSYEKL. As DNA, the CDR3 is TGCGCCAGCAGCCAAGATCTTAGCGGGGGGAGGTACGAGCAGTACTTC. It codes for CASSQDLSGGRYEQYF.

This sequence joins TRBV7-9 and TRBJ2-7; 7 nucleotides agree with TRBD1. In germline, CDR1 is SEHNR, CDR2 FQNEAQ (reference sequence). The CDR3 totals 14 residues. Trimming took 5 bases from V and 2 from J; bases not matched to a gene: 6. CDR3 protein: CASSPPGTAYEQYF. As DNA, the CDR3 is TGTGCCAGCAGCCCCCCGGGGACAGCCTACGAGCAGTACTTC.

The chain is built from TRBV6-8 and TRBJ2-1; D is unresolved. The germline V gene has CDR1 MNHGY and CDR2 SAAAGT. Trimming shortened V by 8 bases and J by 7 bases, and 18 bases separated the two germline ends. The CDR3 has 14 residues. CDR3 bases: TGTGCCAGCTTACCCGGTCGGTGGGTGAATGAGCAGTTCTTC. It encodes CASLPGRWVNEQFF.

This rearrangement joins TRBV5-1 to TRBJ2-2, with 8 bases aligning to TRBD1. Germline CDR1 is SGHRS and CDR2 is YFSETQ. V was clipped by 5 bases and J by 0 bases; unmatched bases: 6. The CDR3 runs 16 residues. CDR3 DNA sequence: TGCGCCAGCAGAAAGGAGACAGGGGCGAACACCGGGGAGCTGTTTTTT. Translation gives CASRKETGANTGELFF.

The V and J genes are TRBV6-1 and TRBJ1-2; 9 nucleotides agree with TRBD1. The CDR3 spans 16 residues. Germline-derived CDR1 and CDR2 are MNHNS and SASEGT. V lost 4 bases, J lost 6 bases, and 12 bases stayed unmatched. The CDR3 loop is CASSGGQGKVMDGYTF. In nucleotides, the CDR3 is TGTGCCAGCAGTGGAGGACAGGGGAAAGTTATGGATGGCTACACCTTC.

The CDR3 DNA follows: TGTGCCAGCAGCCAAGATGTTTCACAGGGGGTATGGGATGAGCAGTTCTTC. It is translated as CASSQDVSQGVWDEQFF. The V call is TRBV4-2, the J call TRBJ2-1; 8 bases map to TRBD1. Germline CDR1 LGHNA, CDR2 YNFKEQ. CDR3 length: 17 residues. Trimming took 0 bases from V and 8 from J; bases not matched to a gene: 12.

This chain connects TRBV27 to TRBJ1-1; D not resolved. V lost 4 bases and J lost 6, with 12 bases in between. Germline CDR1 is MNHEY and CDR2 is SMNVEV (reference sequence). The CDR3 length is 13 residues. The CDR3 protein is CASSSRSGAEAFF. In DNA form, the CDR3 reads TGTGCCAGCAGTTCCCGCAGTGGCGCTGAAGCTTTCTTT.

This clone is a singleton in its sample. The chain carries TRBV29-1 and TRBJ1-5, with a weak D call TRBD1 (5 bases). Germline-derived CDR1 and CDR2 are SQVTM and ANQGSEA. V dropped 2 bases and J dropped 1 base, with 6 bases sitting between them. CDR3 length equals 13 residues. The chain's CDR3 is CSVERGSNQPQHF. CDR3 DNA: TGCAGCGTTGAACGGGGGAGCAATCAGCCCCAGCATTTT.

This rearrangement joins TRBV10-3 to TRBJ2-2; 8 nucleotides agree with TRBD2. The CDR3 has 14 residues. CDR1 is ENHRY, CDR2 SYGVKD, per germline. V lost 11 bases and J lost 3; bases outside the gene matches: 8. In DNA form, the CDR3 reads TGTGCCGTCTATAGCGGGGACCACACCGGGGAGCTGTTTTTT. It codes for CAVYSGDHTGELFF.

The genes are TRBV27 and TRBJ2-5; 9 bases map to TRBD1. The CDR3 is 16 residues long. Germline assignment: CDR1 MNHEY and CDR2 SMNVEV (reference sequence). V lost 6 bases, J lost 2 bases, and 10 bases stayed unmatched. CDR3: CASRPPEGTGQETQYF. In DNA form, the CDR3 reads TGTGCCAGCAGACCTCCAGAGGGGACAGGGCAAGAGACCCAGTACTTC.